This TCR beta chain is from a study of neurological immune-mediated disorders (dated 2019 in TCRdb). Background on the whole study: Among the roughly 34 multiple sclerosis patients, relapsing-remitting MS was present in some 31 and secondary progressive MS was present in 3. The study compared peripheral blood TCR-beta repertoires of HTLV-I-associated myelopathy (HAM/TSP) patients, multiple sclerosis patients and healthy controls using UMI-based sequencing. The approximately 110 TCR-beta libraries covered PBMC samples along with longitudinal samples, technical triplicates, and paired sorted CD4+ and CD8+ T-cell subsets. The cohort included about 70 subjects: about 15 with HAM/TSP, around 34 with multiple sclerosis, and 20 or so healthy controls.

To synthesize cDNA, template-switch 5'RACE was performed with a primer carrying a 10-nucleotide random unique molecular identifier so that each TCR transcript was tagged. Every sequencing run covered 15-18 subjects and yielded more than 170 million TCR-beta sequences. The RNeasy kit was used to extract total RNA. The KAPA Real-time Library Amplification kit was used to amplify TCR-beta VDJ regions with primers for the TCR constant region and the 5'RACE anchor. A first PCR added sample indexes and Illumina adaptors, after which a second PCR increased the library yield. The roughly 650 bp TCR product was size-selected on a 2% E-gel SizeSelection system after Ampure bead purification. Library quality was checked on a Bioanalyzer, concentration was measured with Qubit, and libraries were quantified with the Kapa Library Quantification kit before pooling. An Illumina HiSeq 2500 sequenced the libraries paired-end 2 x 150 bp. To increase sequence diversity, roughly 24-32% phiX was spiked into each library pool. Per the authors' processing: The UMI-based MiGEC pipeline processed quality-filtered reads and removed over 80% of raw TCR sequences during error correction. IMGT germline references were used for aligning VDJ genes, and each clonotype was defined as a unique CDR3 amino acid sequence together with its V-J genes. Clonal expansion, Shannon diversity, and CDR3 relatedness (CalcPairwiseDistances, ClusterSamples) were evaluated with VDJtools, and phylogenetic trees were built with CLCbio workbench. A clone was classed as expanded if it had 8 or more unique UMIs, a cutoff based on coefficient-of-variation modelling across technical triplicates. TCRdb reworked the public reads: Q25 trimming with fastp, MiXCR clone assembly, productive beta chains retained. Each CDR3 protein appears once, grouped with its most common genes and DNA. TCRdb's processing, not the authors', yielded these V and J calls. The sample data list 70,000 or so distinct CDR3 sequences, and more than 3% of these were observed just once. The leading ten clones occupy under 6.5% of the sample.

This clonotype was recorded at least ten times. Its antigen has not been determined. Within one base of it there is no much larger clone, and no base qualities were kept. Trimmed from V: 3 bases; trimmed from J: 0 bases; junction bases lacking a gene match: 3. Taken from cysteine to phenylalanine, the CDR3 has 15 residues. The entry retains the CDR3 DNA only, 45 bases that are in frame from base 1. Libraries from unsorted PBMCs were made from 2 million PBMCs kept in RNAlater at -80 degrees C until RNA extraction. Multiple sclerosis patients were enrolled in a US clinical protocol evaluating disease progression by magnetic resonance imaging. Peripheral blood was subjected to Ficoll-Hypaque density gradient centrifugation to isolate PBMCs, which were then cryopreserved in liquid nitrogen. Points the paper makes about the study in general: The MS cluster showed no association with clinical or MRI features, and the authors stated that larger cohorts are needed. In phylogenetic analysis, the repertoires of 18 of 34 MS patients grouped into a cluster of related CDR3 sequences, which suggests a possible signature at the repertoire level. Across subjects, expanded clones never shared an identical CDR3 amino acid sequence, which suggests that the TCR-beta repertoires in every group were private. TCR clonal expansion was greatest in HAM/TSP patients and smallest in MS patients, who ranked below even healthy controls.

The sequencing sample was made of PBMCs. This receptor chain uses TRBV12-3 or TRBV12-4 and TRBJ2-3; 7 bases in the middle match TRBD2. The sequence was collected from a woman between 45 and 65 years old with multiple sclerosis. The CDR3 reads as follows: CASSFYSGSTDTQYF. The DNA reads as follows: TGTGCCAGCAGTTTTTATAGCGGGAGCACAGATACGCAGTATTTT.